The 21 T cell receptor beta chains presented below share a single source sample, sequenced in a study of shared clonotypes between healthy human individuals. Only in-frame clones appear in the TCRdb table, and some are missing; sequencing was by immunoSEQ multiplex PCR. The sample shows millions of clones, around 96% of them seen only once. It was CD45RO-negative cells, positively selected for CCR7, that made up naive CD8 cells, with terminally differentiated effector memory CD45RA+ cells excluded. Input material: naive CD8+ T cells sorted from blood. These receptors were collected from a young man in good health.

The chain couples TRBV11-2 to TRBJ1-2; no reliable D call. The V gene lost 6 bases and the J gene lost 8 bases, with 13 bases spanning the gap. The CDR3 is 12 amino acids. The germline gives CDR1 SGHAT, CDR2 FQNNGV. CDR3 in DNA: TGTGCCAGCAGGTTTGCCCTCGAGGGCTACACCTTC. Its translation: CASRFALEGYTF.

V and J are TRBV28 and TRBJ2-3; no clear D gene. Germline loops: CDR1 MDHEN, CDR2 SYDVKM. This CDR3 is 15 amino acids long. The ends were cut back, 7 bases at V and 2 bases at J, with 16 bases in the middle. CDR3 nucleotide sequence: TGTGCCAGCACCCCCACAGCACTACACACAGATACGCAGTATTTT. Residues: CASTPTALHTDTQYF. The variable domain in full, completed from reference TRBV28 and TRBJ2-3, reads DVKVTQSSRYLVKRTGEKVFLECVQDMDHENMFWYRQDPGLGLRLIYFSYDVKMKEKGDIPEGYSVSREKKERFSLILESASTNQTSMYLCASTPTALHTDTQYFGPGTRLTVL.

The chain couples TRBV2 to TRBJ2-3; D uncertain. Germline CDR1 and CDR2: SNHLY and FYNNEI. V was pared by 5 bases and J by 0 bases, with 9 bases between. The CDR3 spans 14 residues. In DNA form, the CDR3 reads TGTGCCAGCAGTTTAACTGCTAGCACAGATACGCAGTATTTT. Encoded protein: CASSLTASTDTQYF.

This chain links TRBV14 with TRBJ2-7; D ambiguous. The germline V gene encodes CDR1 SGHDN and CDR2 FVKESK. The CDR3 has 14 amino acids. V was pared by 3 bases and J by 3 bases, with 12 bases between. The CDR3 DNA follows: TGTGCCAGCAGCCAGGCGAACAGAGTCTACGAGCAGTACTTC. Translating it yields CASSQANRVYEQYF.

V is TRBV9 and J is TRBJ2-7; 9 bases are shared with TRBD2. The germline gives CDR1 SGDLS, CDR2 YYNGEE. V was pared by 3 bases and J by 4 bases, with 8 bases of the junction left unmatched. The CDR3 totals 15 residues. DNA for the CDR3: TGTGCCAGCAGCGAGGGGGGACTAGCTGTATACGAGCAGTACTTC. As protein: CASSEGGLAVYEQYF.

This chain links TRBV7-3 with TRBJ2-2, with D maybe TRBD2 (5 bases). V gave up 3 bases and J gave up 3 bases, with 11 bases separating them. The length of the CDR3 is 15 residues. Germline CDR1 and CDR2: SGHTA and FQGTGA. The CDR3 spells CASSFEGLYTGELFF. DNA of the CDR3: TGTGCCAGCAGCTTCGAGGGTCTCTACACCGGGGAGCTGTTTTTT.

In DNA, the CDR3 is TGTGCCAGCAGTGGTATGGGGCGGGCTTTGGAGACCCAGTACTTC. Its protein is CASSGMGRALETQYF. The chain is built from TRBV2 and TRBJ2-5, with D tentatively TRBD1 or TRBD2 (5 bases each). V was clipped by 4 bases and J by 5 bases, with 17 bases between them. Germline CDR1 is SNHLY and CDR2 is FYNNEI. This CDR3 has 15 residues.

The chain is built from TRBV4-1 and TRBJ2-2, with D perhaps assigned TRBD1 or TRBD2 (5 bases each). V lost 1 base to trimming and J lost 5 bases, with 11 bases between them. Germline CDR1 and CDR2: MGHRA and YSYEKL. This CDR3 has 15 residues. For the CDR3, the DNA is TGCGCCAGCAGCCAAGCGGTGGGGGTTACCGGGGAGCTGTTTTTT. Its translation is CASSQAVGVTGELFF.

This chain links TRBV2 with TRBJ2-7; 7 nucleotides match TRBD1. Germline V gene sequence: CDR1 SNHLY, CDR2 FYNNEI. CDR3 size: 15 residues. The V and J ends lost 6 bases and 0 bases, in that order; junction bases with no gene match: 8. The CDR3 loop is CASSVGQAVSYEQYF. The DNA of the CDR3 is TGTGCCAGCAGCGTCGGACAGGCCGTCTCCTACGAGCAGTACTTC.

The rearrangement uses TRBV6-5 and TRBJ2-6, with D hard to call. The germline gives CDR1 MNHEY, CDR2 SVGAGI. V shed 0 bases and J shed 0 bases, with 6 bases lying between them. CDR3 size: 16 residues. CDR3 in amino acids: CASSYSYPSGANVLTF. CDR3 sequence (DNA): TGTGCCAGCAGTTACTCGTATCCCTCTGGGGCCAACGTCCTGACTTTC.

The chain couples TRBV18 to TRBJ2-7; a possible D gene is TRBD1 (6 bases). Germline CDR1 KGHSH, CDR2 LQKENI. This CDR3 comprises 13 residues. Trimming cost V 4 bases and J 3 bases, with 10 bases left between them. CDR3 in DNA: TGTGCCAGCTCACTGCAGGGGAGCTACGAGCAGTACTTC. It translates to CASSLQGSYEQYF.

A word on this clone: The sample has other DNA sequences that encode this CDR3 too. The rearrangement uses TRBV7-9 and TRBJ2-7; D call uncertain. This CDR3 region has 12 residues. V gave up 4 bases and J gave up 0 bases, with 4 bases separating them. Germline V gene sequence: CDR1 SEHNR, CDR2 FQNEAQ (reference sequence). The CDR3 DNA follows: TGTGCCAGCAGCTCCCCCTCCTACGAGCAGTACTTC. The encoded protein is CASSSPSYEQYF. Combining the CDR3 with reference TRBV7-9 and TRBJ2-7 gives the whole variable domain DTGVSQNPRHKITKRGQNVTFRCDPISEHNRLYWYRQTLGQGPEFLTYFQNEAQLEKSRLLSDRFSAERPKGSFSTLEIQRTEQGDSAMYLCASSSPSYEQYFGPGTRLTVT.

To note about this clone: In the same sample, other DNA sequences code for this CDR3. As DNA, the CDR3 is TGTGCCAGCAGCTTGTTAGCGGGGGGGTTCTACGAGCAGTACTTC. Translated: CASSLLAGGFYEQYF. The chain employs TRBV11-1 and TRBJ2-7; 11 bases are shared with TRBD2. This CDR3 region has 15 residues. The germline V gene encodes CDR1 SGHAT and CDR2 FQDESV (reference sequence). The J segment lost 3 bases and the V segment lost 3 bases, leaving 4 bases of the junction unmatched.

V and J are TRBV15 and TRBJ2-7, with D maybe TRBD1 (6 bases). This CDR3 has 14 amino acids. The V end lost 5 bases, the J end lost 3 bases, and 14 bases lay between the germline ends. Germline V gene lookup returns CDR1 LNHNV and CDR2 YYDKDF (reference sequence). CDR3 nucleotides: TGTGCCACCAGCCCAGACAGGTCTTACTACGAGCAGTACTTC. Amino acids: CATSPDRSYYEQYF.

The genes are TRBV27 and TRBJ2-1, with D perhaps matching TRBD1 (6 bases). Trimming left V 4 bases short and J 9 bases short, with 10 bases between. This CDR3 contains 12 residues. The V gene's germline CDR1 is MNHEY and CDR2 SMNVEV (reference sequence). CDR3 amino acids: CASSSTGIEQFF. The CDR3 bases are TGTGCCAGCAGTTCAACAGGGATTGAGCAGTTCTTC.

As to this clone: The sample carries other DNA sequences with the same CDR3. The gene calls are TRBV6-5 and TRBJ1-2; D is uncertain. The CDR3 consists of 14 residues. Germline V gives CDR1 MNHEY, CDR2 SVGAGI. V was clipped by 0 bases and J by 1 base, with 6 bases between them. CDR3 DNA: TGTGCCAGCAGTTACTCGGAGGGTAACTATGGCTACACCTTC. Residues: CASSYSEGNYGYTF.

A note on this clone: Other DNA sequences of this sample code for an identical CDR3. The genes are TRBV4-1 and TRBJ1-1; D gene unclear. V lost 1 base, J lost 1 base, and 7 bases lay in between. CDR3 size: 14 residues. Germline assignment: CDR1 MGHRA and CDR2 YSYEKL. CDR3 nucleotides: TGCGCCAGCAGCCAAGTACCAGGGAACACTGAAGCTTTCTTT. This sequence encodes CASSQVPGNTEAFF.

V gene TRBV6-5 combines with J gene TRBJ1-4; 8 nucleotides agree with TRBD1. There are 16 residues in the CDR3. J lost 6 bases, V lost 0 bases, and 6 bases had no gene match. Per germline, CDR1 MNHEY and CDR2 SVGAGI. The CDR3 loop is CASSYSLLDRDEKLFF. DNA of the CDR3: TGTGCCAGCAGTTACTCCCTCCTGGACAGGGATGAAAAACTGTTTTTT.

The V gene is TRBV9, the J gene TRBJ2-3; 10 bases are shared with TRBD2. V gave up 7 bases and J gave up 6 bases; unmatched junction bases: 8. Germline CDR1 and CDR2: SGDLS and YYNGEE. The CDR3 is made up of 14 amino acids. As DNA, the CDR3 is TGTGCCAGCGGTAGGATAGCGGGGGGTGATACGCAGTATTTT. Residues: CASGRIAGGDTQYF.

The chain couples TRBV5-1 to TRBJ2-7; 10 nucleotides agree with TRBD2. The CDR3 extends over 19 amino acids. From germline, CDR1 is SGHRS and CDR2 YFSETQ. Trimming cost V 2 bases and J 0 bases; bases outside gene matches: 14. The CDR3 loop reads CASSFPREVAGGLSYEQYF. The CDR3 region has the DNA TGCGCCAGCAGCTTCCCCAGGGAGGTAGCGGGGGGCCTCTCCTACGAGCAGTACTTC.

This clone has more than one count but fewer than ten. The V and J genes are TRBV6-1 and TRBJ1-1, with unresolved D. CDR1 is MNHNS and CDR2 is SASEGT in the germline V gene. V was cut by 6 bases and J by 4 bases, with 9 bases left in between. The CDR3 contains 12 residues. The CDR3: CASSNGVTEAFF. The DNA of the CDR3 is TGTGCCAGCAGCAATGGGGTCACTGAAGCTTTCTTT.